This T cell receptor (beta chain) came from a study of blood T cell repertoires in COVID-19. Study details: COVID-19 samples from acute and convalescent phases originated in the United States, Italy and Spain.

Original handling: From reference gene primer amplification, estimates of nucleated cell counts were derived. Profiling relied on immunoSEQ multiplex PCR, and the TCRdb table lists in-frame clones only, not all of them. From that table come the V and J calls and clone size; the DNA was used to work out D and trimming. The repertoire has fewer than 40,000 clones, approximately 91% of them found once; the top ten carry about 25%. CDR1 SGHNT and CDR2 YYREEE come from the germline V gene (reference sequence). CDR3 length: 13 amino acids. V shed 0 bases and J shed 5 bases, with 8 bases lying between them.

What was sequenced was peripheral blood. The sequence was obtained from a woman older than 75 with active or convalescent COVID-19. The V and J genes are TRBV5-4 and TRBJ2-5; D gene uncertain. The CDR3 DNA follows: TGTGCCAGCAGCTTGGCCCTGGGCGAGACCCAGTACTTC. This gives the protein CASSLALGETQYF. The full variable domain, its missing parts supplied by reference TRBV5-4 and TRBJ2-5, is ETGVTQSPTHLIKTRGQQVTLRCSSQSGHNTVSWYQQALGQGPQFIFQYYREEENGRGNFPPRFSGLQFPNYSSELNVNALELDDSALYLCASSLALGETQYFGPGTRLLVL.